The T cell receptor beta chain described here comes from a study of human CD8 memory T cell subsets. The CDR3 runs to 15 residues. Germline V gene lookup returns CDR1 SGDLS and CDR2 YYNGEE. Study-wide results and limits: There were indications from Chao1 estimates that stem-like memory T cells were more diverse than precursor exhausted T cells.

As concerns this clonotype: Its target is unknown.

Making the TCR beta libraries relied on UMI-labeled 5' RACE. TCRdb processed the 5' RACE reads again and assigns one entry to each CDR3 protein, with no DNA. This repertoire comprises roughly 10,000 distinct CDR3 sequences; its ten largest clones make up around 21%. Sequenced material: CD8+ T cells from PBMCs. J is TRBJ2-5 and V is TRBV9; the TCRdb call, TRBD1, lacks DNA for checking. The sequence was obtained from a human donor in good health. The CDR3 region is CASSAQGALKETQYF.